Presented here are 15 T cell receptor beta chains from one specimen sequenced in a study of OX40 agonist ivuxolimab in advanced cancers. The table came from immunoSEQ multiplex PCR; TCRdb's copy has only in-frame clones and leaves some out. In the table there are roughly 63,000 clones, roughly four fifths of which are singletons. Here the sequenced sample was CD4+ or CD8+ T cells sorted from blood, taken in a trial of the OX40 agonist ivuxolimab. Source of these receptors: an adult with an advanced solid tumor such as melanoma, head and neck, liver or kidney cancer.

CDR3 loop: CASSDRGPTNEKLFF. DNA of the CDR3: TGTGCCAGCAGTGACAGGGGGCCGACTAATGAAAAACTGTTTTTT. This chain uses TRBV2 with TRBJ1-4, with 8 bases matching TRBD1. The CDR3 consists of 15 residues. V shed 3 bases, J shed 2 bases, and the junction held 2 bases outside the gene matches. Per germline, CDR1 SNHLY and CDR2 FYNNEI. The full variable domain, rest sourced from reference TRBV2 and TRBJ1-4, is EPEVTQTPSHQVTQMGQEVILRCVPISNHLYFYWYRQILGQKVEFLVSFYNNEISEKSEIFDDQFSVERPDGSNFTLKIRSTKLEDSAMYFCASSDRGPTNEKLFFGSGTQLSVL.

The table lists this clone with a few counts. This rearrangement joins TRBV2 to TRBJ1-5; weak D call: TRBD1 (5 bases). V was pared by 3 bases and J by 4 bases, with 13 bases between. The CDR3 covers 15 residues. Germline V gene data show CDR1 as SNHLY and CDR2 as FYNNEI. The CDR3 region has the DNA TGTGCCAGCAGTGACCCCGTGACAGATAATCAGCCCCAGCATTTT. Translated: CASSDPVTDNQPQHF.

This chain uses TRBV10-3 with TRBJ1-2; D is perhaps TRBD1 (6 bases). The germline gives CDR1 ENHRY, CDR2 SYGVKD. V lost 11 bases, J lost 6 bases, and 28 bases lay in between. This CDR3 spans 16 amino acids. This CDR3 reads CARARKQGGYSDGYTF. In nucleotides, the CDR3 is TGTGCCCGTGCGAGAAAACAGGGCGGTTATAGTGATGGCTACACCTTC.

J is TRBJ2-3 and V is TRBV7-2, with 10 bases aligning to TRBD2. After removal of 3 bases from V and 2 bases from J, the junction contained 8 bases not matched to a gene. The germline CDR1 and CDR2 sequences are SGHTA and FQGNSA. The CDR3 covers 17 residues. The CDR3 loop reads CASSFKFSGGSTDTQYF. The CDR3 nucleotides are TGTGCCAGCAGCTTTAAATTTAGCGGGGGGTCCACAGATACGCAGTATTTT.

CDR3 sequence: CSARLTGLPYNEQFF. The CDR3, as DNA: TGCAGCGCCCGCCTGACAGGGCTCCCCTACAATGAGCAGTTCTTC. The chain joins TRBV29-1 to TRBJ2-1, with 7 positions matching TRBD1. The junction had 11 bases not matched to a gene; V was cut back by 7 bases and J by 2 bases. This CDR3 comprises 15 residues. From germline, CDR1 is SQVTM and CDR2 ANQGSEA.

The rearrangement uses TRBV28 and TRBJ1-3; D unresolved. Germline CDR1 reads MDHEN; CDR2 reads SYDVKM. CDR3 size: 15 residues. The germline V and J ends were trimmed by 2 bases and 4 bases, with 12 bases remaining between them. The CDR3 DNA reads as TGTGCCAGCAGTTTACAGGTCCCCTACGGAAACACCATATATTTT. It encodes CASSLQVPYGNTIYF.

The chain employs TRBV5-4 and TRBJ2-3; 7 bases agree with TRBD2. This CDR3 region has 14 residues. The trim removed 3 bases at V and 5 bases at J, leaving 6 bases unmatched. CDR1 and CDR2 (germline): SGHNT, YYREEE (reference sequence). The CDR3 nucleotides are TGTGCCAGCAGCTCCGGGACTATAAGAGATACGCAGTATTTT. Translating gives CASSSGTIRDTQYF.

The rearrangement uses TRBV7-2 and TRBJ2-3, with D uncertain. CDR1 SGHTA and CDR2 FQGNSA come from the germline V gene. The V end lost 4 bases, the J end lost 0 bases, and 11 bases lay between the germline ends. The CDR3 extends over 15 amino acids. The CDR3 coding sequence is TGTGCCAGCAGCTCGGATTCTACTAGCACAGATACGCAGTATTTT. Residues: CASSSDSTSTDTQYF.

Only a few counts were recorded for this clone. This rearrangement joins TRBV30 to TRBJ1-5, with TRBD1 matching 9 bases. CDR1 and CDR2 (germline): GTSNPN, SVGIG (reference sequence). V lost 1 base to trimming and J lost 5 bases; unmatched junction nucleotides: 3. CDR3 size: 14 residues. The CDR3 region is CAWSADRGYQPQHF. The DNA for the CDR3 is TGTGCCTGGAGTGCTGACAGGGGGTATCAGCCCCAGCATTTT.

This clone occurred once. The chain employs TRBV28 and TRBJ2-5; either TRBD1 or TRBD2 may fit D (7 bases each). Germline lookup yields CDR1 MDHEN and CDR2 SYDVKM. V lost 6 bases, J lost 5 bases, and 25 bases lay in between. This CDR3 is built from 17 residues. The CDR3 bases are TGTGCCAGCAGCTTCCCCAGGGGGGGACTAAAGAGGGAGACCCAGTACTTC. It specifies CASSFPRGGLKRETQYF.

J is TRBJ2-2 and V is TRBV9; 11 nucleotides match TRBD2. The CDR3 extends over 14 amino acids. The germline V gene encodes CDR1 SGDLS and CDR2 YYNGEE. V lost 0 bases to trimming and J lost 14 bases; unmatched junction nucleotides: 6. CDR3 region: CASSVEVAGGLLFF. The CDR3 DNA reads TGTGCCAGCAGCGTAGAGGTAGCGGGGGGGCTACTGTTTTTT.

The V and J genes are TRBV5-1 and TRBJ1-4; weak D call: TRBD1 (6 bases). V gave up 5 bases and J gave up 3 bases, with 14 bases separating them. CDR1 is SGHRS and CDR2 is YFSETQ in the germline V gene. CDR3 length equals 15 residues. Here the CDR3 DNA reads TGCGCCAGCAGACCCTCCGGGACATCTAATGAAAAACTGTTTTTT. It specifies CASRPSGTSNEKLFF. The full variable domain, completed using reference TRBV5-1 and TRBJ1-4, is KAGVTQTPRYLIKTRGQQVTLSCSPISGHRSVSWYQQTPGQGLQFLFEYFSETQRNKGNFPGRFSGRQFSNSRSEMNVSTLELGDSALYLCASRPSGTSNEKLFFGSGTQLSVL.

The V gene is TRBV7-2, the J gene TRBJ2-5; D unresolved. Looked up from germline, CDR1 is SGHTA and CDR2 is FQGNSA. The CDR3 runs to 15 residues. V dropped 1 base and J dropped 2 bases, with 11 bases sitting between them. CDR3: CASSLGAGKQETQYF. CDR3 sequence (DNA): TGTGCCAGCAGCTTAGGGGCAGGAAAACAAGAGACCCAGTACTTC. The full variable domain, rest sourced from reference TRBV7-2 and TRBJ2-5, is GAGVSQSPSNKVTEKGKDVELRCDPISGHTALYWYRQSLGQGLEFLIYFQGNSAPDKSGLPSDRFSAERTGGSVSTLTIQRTQQEDSAVYLCASSLGAGKQETQYFGPGTRLLVL.

Only one count was recorded for this clone. V usage is TRBV29-1 and J usage is TRBJ2-7; 8 bases are shared with TRBD1. The germline gives CDR1 SQVTM, CDR2 ANQGSEA. The J segment lost 3 bases and the V segment lost 5 bases, leaving 9 bases of the junction unmatched. The CDR3 spans 14 residues. The CDR3 DNA reads as TGCAGCGTTCGTCGACAGGGGCGAGACTACGAGCAGTACTTC. Residues: CSVRRQGRDYEQYF.

The chain has TRBV19 and TRBJ2-3, with 8 bases matching TRBD1. Germline V gives CDR1 LNHDA, CDR2 SQIVND (reference sequence). Unmatched junction bases numbered 3, after V lost 0 bases and J lost 4 bases. The CDR3 consists of 15 residues. DNA of the CDR3: TGTGCCAGTAGTATAGATCAGACAGGGGCAGATACGCAGTATTTT. Translation: CASSIDQTGADTQYF.